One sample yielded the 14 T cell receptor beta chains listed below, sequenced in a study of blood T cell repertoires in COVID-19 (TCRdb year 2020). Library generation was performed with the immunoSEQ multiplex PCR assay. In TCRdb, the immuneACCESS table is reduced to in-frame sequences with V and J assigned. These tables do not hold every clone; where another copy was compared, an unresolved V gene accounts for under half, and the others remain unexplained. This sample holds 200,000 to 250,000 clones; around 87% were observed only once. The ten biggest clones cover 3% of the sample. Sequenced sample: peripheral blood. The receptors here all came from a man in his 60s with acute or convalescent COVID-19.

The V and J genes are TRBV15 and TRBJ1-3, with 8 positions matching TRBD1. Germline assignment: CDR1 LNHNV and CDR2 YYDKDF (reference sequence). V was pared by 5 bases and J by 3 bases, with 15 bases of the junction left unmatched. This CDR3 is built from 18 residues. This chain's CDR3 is CATSARPWQGAGGNTIYF. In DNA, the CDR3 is TGTGCCACCAGCGCCCGTCCGTGGCAGGGGGCCGGTGGAAACACCATATATTTT.

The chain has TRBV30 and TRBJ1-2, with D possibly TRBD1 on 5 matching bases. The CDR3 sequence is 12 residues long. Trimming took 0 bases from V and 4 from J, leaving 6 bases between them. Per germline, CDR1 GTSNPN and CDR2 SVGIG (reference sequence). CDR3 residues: CAWSVGGYGYTF. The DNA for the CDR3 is TGTGCCTGGAGTGTGGGGGGCTATGGCTACACCTTC. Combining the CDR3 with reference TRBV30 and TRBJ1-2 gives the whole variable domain SQTIHQWPATLVQPVGSPLSLECTVEGTSNPNLYWYRQAAGRGLQLLFYSVGIGQISSEVPQNLSASRPQDRQFILSSKKLLLSDSGFYLCAWSVGGYGYTFGSGTRLTVV.

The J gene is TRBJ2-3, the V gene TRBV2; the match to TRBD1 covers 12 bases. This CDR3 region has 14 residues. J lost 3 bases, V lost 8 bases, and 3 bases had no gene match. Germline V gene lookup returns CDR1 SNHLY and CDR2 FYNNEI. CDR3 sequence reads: CASRGQGATDTQYF. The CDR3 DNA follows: TGTGCCAGCCGGGGACAGGGGGCGACAGATACGCAGTATTTT.

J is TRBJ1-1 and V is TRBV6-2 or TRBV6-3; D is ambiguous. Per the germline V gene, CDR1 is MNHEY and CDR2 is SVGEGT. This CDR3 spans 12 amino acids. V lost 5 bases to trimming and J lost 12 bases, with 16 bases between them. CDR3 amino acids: CASSDGSWRTFF. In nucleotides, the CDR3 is TGTGCCAGCAGTGACGGCTCCTGGAGGACTTTCTTT.

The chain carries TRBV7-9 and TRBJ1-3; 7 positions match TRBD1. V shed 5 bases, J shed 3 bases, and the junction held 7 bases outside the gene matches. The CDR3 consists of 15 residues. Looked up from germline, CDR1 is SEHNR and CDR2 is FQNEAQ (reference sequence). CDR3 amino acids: CASSINRGSGNTIYF. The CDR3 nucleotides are TGTGCCAGCAGCATTAACAGGGGTAGTGGAAACACCATATATTTT. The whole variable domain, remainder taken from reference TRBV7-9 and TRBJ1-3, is DTGVSQNPRHKITKRGQNVTFRCDPISEHNRLYWYRQTLGQGPEFLTYFQNEAQLEKSRLLSDRFSAERPKGSFSTLEIQRTEQGDSAMYLCASSINRGSGNTIYFGEGSWLTVV.

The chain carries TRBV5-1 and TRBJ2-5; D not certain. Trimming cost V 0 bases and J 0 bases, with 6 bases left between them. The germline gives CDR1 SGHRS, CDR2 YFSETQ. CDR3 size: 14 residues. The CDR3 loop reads CASSLAGYQETQYF. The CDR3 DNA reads TGCGCCAGCAGCTTGGCAGGATACCAAGAGACCCAGTACTTC.

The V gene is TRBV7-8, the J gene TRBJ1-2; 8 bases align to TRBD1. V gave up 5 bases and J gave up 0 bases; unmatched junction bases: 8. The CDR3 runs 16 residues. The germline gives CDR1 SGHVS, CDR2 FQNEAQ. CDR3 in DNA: TGTGCCAGCAGCCTGAGAACAGGGGGAGCTAACTATGGCTACACCTTC. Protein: CASSLRTGGANYGYTF.

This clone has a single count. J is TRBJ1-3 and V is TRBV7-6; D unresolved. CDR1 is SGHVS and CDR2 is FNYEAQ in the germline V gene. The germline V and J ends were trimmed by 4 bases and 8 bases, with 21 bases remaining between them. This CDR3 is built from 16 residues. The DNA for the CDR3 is TGTGCCAGCAGCTCTCAGACTCCGTCGGCCGGGGACACCATATATTTT. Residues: CASSSQTPSAGDTIYF.

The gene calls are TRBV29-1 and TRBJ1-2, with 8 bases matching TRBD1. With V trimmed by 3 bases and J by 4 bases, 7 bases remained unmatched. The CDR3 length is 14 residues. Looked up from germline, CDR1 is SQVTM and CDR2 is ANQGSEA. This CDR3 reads CSVDPAGTGYGYTF. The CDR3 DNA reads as TGCAGCGTTGACCCCGCCGGGACAGGCTATGGCTACACCTTC.

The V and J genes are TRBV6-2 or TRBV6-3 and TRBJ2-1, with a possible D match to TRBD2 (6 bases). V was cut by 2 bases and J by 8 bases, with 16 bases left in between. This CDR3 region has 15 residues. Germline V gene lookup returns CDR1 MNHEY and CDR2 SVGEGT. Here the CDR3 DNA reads TGTGCCAGCAGTTACGCCGGGACTGGGTACGATGAGCAGTTCTTC. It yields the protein CASSYAGTGYDEQFF.

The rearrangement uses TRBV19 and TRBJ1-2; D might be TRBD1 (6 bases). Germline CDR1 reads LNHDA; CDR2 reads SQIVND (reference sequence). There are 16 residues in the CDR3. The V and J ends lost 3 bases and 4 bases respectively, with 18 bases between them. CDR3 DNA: TGTGCCAGTAGTATTATTGGGACAAGGCGGAGCTATGGCTACACCTTC. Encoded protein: CASSIIGTRRSYGYTF.

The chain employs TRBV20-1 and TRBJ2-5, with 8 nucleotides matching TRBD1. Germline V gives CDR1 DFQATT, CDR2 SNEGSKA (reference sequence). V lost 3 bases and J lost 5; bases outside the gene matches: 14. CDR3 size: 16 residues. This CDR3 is CSASGPLTGELETQYF. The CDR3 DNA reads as TGCAGTGCTAGTGGGCCCTTGACAGGGGAGTTGGAGACCCAGTACTTC.

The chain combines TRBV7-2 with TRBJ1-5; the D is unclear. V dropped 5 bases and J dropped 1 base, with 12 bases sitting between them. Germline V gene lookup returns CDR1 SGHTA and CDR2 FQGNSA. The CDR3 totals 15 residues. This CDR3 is CASSPRGFSNQPQHF. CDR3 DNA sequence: TGTGCCAGCAGCCCCCGGGGATTCAGCAATCAGCCCCAGCATTTT.

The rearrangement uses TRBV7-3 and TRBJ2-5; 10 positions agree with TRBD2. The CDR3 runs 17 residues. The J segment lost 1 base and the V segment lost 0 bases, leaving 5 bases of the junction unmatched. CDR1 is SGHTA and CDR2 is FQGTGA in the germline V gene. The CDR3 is CASSLTGIAGGQETQYF. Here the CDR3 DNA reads TGTGCCAGCAGCTTAACGGGGATAGCGGGGGGCCAAGAGACCCAGTACTTC. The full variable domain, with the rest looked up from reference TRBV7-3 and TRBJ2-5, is GAGVSQTPSNKVTEKGKYVELRCDPISGHTALYWYRQSLGQGPEFLIYFQGTGAADDSGLPNDRFFAVRPEGSVSTLKIQRTERGDSAVYLCASSLTGIAGGQETQYFGPGTRLLVL.